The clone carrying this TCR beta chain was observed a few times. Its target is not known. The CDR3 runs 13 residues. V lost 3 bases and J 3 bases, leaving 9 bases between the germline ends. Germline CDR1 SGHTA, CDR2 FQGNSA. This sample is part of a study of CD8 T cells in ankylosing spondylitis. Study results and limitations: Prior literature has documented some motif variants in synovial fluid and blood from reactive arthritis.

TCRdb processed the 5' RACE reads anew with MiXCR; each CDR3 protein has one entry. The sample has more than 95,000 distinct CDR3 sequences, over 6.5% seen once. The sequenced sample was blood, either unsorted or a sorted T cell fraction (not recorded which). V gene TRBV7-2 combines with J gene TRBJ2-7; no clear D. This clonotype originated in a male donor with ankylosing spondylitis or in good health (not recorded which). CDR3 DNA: TGTGCCAGCAGCTTGGACCCATTCTACGAGCAGTACTTC. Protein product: CASSLDPFYEQYF.